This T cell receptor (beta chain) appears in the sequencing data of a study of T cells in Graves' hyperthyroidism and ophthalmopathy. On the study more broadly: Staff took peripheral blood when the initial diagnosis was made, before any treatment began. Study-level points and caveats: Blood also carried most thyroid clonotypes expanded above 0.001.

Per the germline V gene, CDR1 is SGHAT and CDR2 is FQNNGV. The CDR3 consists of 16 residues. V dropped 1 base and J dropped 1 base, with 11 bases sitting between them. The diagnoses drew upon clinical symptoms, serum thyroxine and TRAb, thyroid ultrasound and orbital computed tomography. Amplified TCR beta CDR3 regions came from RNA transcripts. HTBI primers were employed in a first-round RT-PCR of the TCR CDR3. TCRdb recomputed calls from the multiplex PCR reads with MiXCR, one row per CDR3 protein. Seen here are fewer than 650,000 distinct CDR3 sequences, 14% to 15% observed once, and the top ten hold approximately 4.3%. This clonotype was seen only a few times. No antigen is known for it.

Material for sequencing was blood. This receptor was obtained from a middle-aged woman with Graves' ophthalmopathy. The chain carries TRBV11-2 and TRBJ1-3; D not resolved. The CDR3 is CASSLVTPYSGNTIYF. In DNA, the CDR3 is TGTGCCAGCAGCTTAGTTACACCTTATTCTGGAAACACCATATATTTT. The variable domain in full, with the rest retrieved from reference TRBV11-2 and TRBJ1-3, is EAGVAQSPRYKIIEKRQSVAFWCNPISGHATLYWYQQILGQGPKLLIQFQNNGVVDDSQLPKDRFSAERLKGVDSTLKIQPAKLEDSAVYLCASSLVTPYSGNTIYFGEGSWLTVV.